The 8 T cell receptor beta chains given below trace back to one sample, sequenced in a study of cytomegalovirus exposure and HLA in healthy donors. PCR was performed using 60 Vbeta and 13 Jbeta primers. Assay used: immunoSEQ multiplex PCR; TCRdb lists only in-frame clones, some missing. The sample carries around 80,000 clones, 74% recorded once. Specimen: PBMCs. The receptors originated from a man in his forties in good health and CMV-seropositive.

The chain recombines TRBV5-4 with TRBJ2-1; 8 bases are shared with TRBD2. CDR1 is SGHNT, CDR2 YYREEE, per germline (reference sequence). The V gene end was trimmed by 5 bases and the J gene end by 1 base; junction bases not matched to a gene: 8. The CDR3 length is 16 residues. The CDR3 spells CASSRAGGASYNEQFF. DNA for the CDR3: TGTGCCAGCAGTCGTGCGGGGGGCGCGTCCTACAATGAGCAGTTCTTC.

The chain has TRBV4-1 and TRBJ2-7, with D possibly TRBD2 on 6 matching bases. Trimming took 1 base from V and 0 from J, leaving 13 bases between them. Germline values: CDR1 MGHRA, CDR2 YSYEKL. This CDR3 has 16 residues. CDR3 loop: CASSQGAAGLSYEQYF. CDR3 DNA: TGCGCCAGCAGCCAAGGTGCAGCGGGCCTCTCCTACGAGCAGTACTTC.

The chain joins TRBV27 to TRBJ2-1; TRBD2 matches at 11 bases. Germline CDR1 reads MNHEY; CDR2 reads SMNVEV (reference sequence). The ends lost 7 bases at V and 12 bases at J; junction bases unmatched: 11. The CDR3 length is 14 residues. The CDR3 nucleotides read TGTGCCAGCAACCGGGGACTAGCGGAGAACCCGCAGTTCTTC. Encoded protein: CASNRGLAENPQFF.

The chain carries TRBV29-1 and TRBJ2-3; 11 bases agree with TRBD2. CDR3 length equals 14 residues. From germline, CDR1 is SQVTM and CDR2 ANQGSEA. V shed 8 bases, J shed 4 bases, and the junction held 8 bases outside the gene matches. The CDR3 region is CSFTGTSGADTQYF. CDR3 sequence (DNA): TGCAGCTTCACCGGGACTAGCGGCGCAGATACGCAGTATTTT.

The gene calls are TRBV7-2 and TRBJ2-3, with 13 positions matching TRBD2. CDR1 and CDR2 from the germline V gene are SGHTA and FQGNSA. There are 18 residues in the CDR3. The junction had 8 bases not matched to a gene; V was cut back by 5 bases and J by 0 bases. The CDR3 sequence is CASSRGTSGARSTDTQYF. The CDR3 nucleotides read TGTGCCAGCAGCCGGGGGACTAGCGGGGCACGTAGCACAGATACGCAGTATTTT.

This clone was counted a few times. This chain joins TRBV5-4 and TRBJ1-1, with no clear D. CDR1 is SGHNT, CDR2 YYREEE, per germline (reference sequence). The CDR3 contains 12 residues. The V end lost 8 bases, the J end lost 1 base, and 9 bases lay between the germline ends. The CDR3 loop reads CASQRGNTEAFF. DNA of the CDR3: TGTGCCAGTCAGCGGGGGAACACTGAAGCTTTCTTT. The full variable domain, with the rest looked up from reference TRBV5-4 and TRBJ1-1, is ETGVTQSPTHLIKTRGQQVTLRCSSQSGHNTVSWYQQALGQGPQFIFQYYREEENGRGNFPPRFSGLQFPNYSSELNVNALELDDSALYLCASQRGNTEAFFGQGTRLTVV.

CDR3 protein: CASISGTGDIYGYTF. In DNA, the CDR3 is TGTGCCAGTATATCCGGGACAGGCGATATCTATGGCTACACCTTC. The V call is TRBV11-2, the J call TRBJ1-2, with 8 bases matching TRBD1. The germline V gene has CDR1 SGHAT and CDR2 FQNNGV. The CDR3 has 15 amino acids. Losses at the gene ends were 9 bases for V and 4 bases for J; bases not matched to a gene: 13.

The CDR3 protein is CASSPTGGVYGYTF. In nucleotides, the CDR3 is TGTGCCAGCAGCCCCACAGGGGGGGTCTATGGCTACACCTTC. This rearrangement joins TRBV28 to TRBJ1-2, with 8 bases lining up with TRBD1. Germline V gene data show CDR1 as MDHEN and CDR2 as SYDVKM. The V and J ends lost 6 bases and 4 bases, in that order; junction bases with no gene match: 7. The CDR3 has 14 residues.